The 30 T cell receptor beta chains given below trace back to one sample, sequenced in a study of cytomegalovirus exposure and HLA in healthy donors. In the PCR, 60 Vbeta and 13 Jbeta primers were used. Produced via immunoSEQ multiplex PCR; TCRdb's table is partial and in-frame only. The repertoire holds under 250,000 clones, with more than 75% as singletons. The sequencing sample was made of PBMCs. Receptors originate from a man in his forties or fifties in good health and CMV-seropositive.

The chain carries TRBV6-5 and TRBJ1-5, with D maybe TRBD1 (6 bases). This CDR3 is 16 amino acids long. The V end lost 4 bases, the J end lost 4 bases, and 17 bases lay between the germline ends. The germline gives CDR1 MNHEY, CDR2 SVGAGI. In DNA form, the CDR3 reads TGTGCCAGCAGTTCGGTAGGCAGGGGAGGGAATCAGCCCCAGCATTTT. Amino acids: CASSSVGRGGNQPQHF.

V and J are TRBV7-6 and TRBJ1-5; 8 nucleotides agree with TRBD1. CDR1 SGHVS and CDR2 FNYEAQ come from the germline V gene. The CDR3 contains 17 residues. The V and J ends lost 1 base and 1 base, in that order; junction bases with no gene match: 6. Here the CDR3 reads CASSLGVGQDSNQPQHF. The CDR3 DNA is TGTGCCAGCAGCTTAGGGGTGGGACAGGACAGCAATCAGCCCCAGCATTTT. Combining the CDR3 with reference TRBV7-6 and TRBJ1-5 gives the whole variable domain GAGVSQSPRYKVTKRGQDVALRCDPISGHVSLYWYRQALGQGPEFLTYFNYEAQQDKSGLPNDRFSAERPEGSISTLTIQRTEQRDSAMYRCASSLGVGQDSNQPQHFGDGTRLSIL.

The V call is TRBV5-5, the J call TRBJ1-2; 10 nucleotides line up with TRBD1. Germline V gives CDR1 SGHKS, CDR2 YYEKEE (reference sequence). V gave up 7 bases and J gave up 6 bases; unmatched junction bases: 12. The length of the CDR3 is 15 residues. The CDR3 nucleotides read TGTGCCAGCCGATCCGGAGGGGGACAGGGGAATGGCTACACCTTC. Amino acid sequence: CASRSGGGQGNGYTF.

The CDR3 is CASSQYGQGNTEAFF. The CDR3, as DNA: TGCGCCAGCAGCCAATATGGACAGGGGAACACTGAAGCTTTCTTT. V gene TRBV4-1 combines with J gene TRBJ1-1, with 8 bases aligning to TRBD1. The CDR3 consists of 15 residues. Germline V lookup: CDR1 MGHRA, CDR2 YSYEKL. V was clipped by 2 bases and J by 1 base; unmatched bases: 3.

This clone was picked up one time. The J gene is TRBJ1-2, the V gene TRBV6-5; D ambiguous. Germline values: CDR1 MNHEY, CDR2 SVGAGI. V was cut by 4 bases and J by 3 bases, with 9 bases left in between. This CDR3 spans 13 amino acids. The CDR3 region is CASSSSPDYGYTF. The CDR3 DNA reads TGTGCCAGCAGTTCTAGTCCAGACTATGGCTACACCTTC.

This chain joins TRBV27 and TRBJ2-5; 12 positions match TRBD2. The germline V gene has CDR1 MNHEY and CDR2 SMNVEV (reference sequence). V gave up 3 bases and J gave up 3 bases; unmatched junction bases: 8. This CDR3 is built from 17 residues. This CDR3 is CASSLRGLAGGKETQYF. CDR3 sequence (DNA): TGTGCCAGCAGTTTGAGAGGGCTAGCGGGAGGGAAAGAGACCCAGTACTTC.

This clone has only one observation. The rearrangement joins TRBV7-6 to TRBJ2-1; D may be TRBD1 (6 bases). Germline V gives CDR1 SGHVS, CDR2 FNYEAQ. Trimming stripped 2 bases from V and 8 bases from J, with 16 bases between. This CDR3 is built from 15 residues. CDR3 protein: CASSLLAFKGDEQFF. The CDR3 nucleotides are TGTGCCAGCAGCTTACTGGCGTTTAAGGGGGATGAGCAGTTCTTC.

This clone has a single count. The V and J genes are TRBV19 and TRBJ1-4; D not resolved. The CDR3 runs 12 residues. Germline V gene lookup returns CDR1 LNHDA and CDR2 SQIVND (reference sequence). V was pared by 3 bases and J by 11 bases, with 10 bases between. This chain's CDR3 is CASSIYPEKLFF. For the CDR3, the DNA is TGTGCCAGTAGTATTTACCCCGAGAAACTGTTTTTT.

This rearrangement joins TRBV4-1 to TRBJ1-5; maybe TRBD1 (6 bases). The CDR3 has 17 amino acids. V was pared by 1 base and J by 5 bases, with 18 bases between. The germline CDR1 and CDR2 sequences are MGHRA and YSYEKL. DNA of the CDR3: TGCGCCAGCAGCCAAGTTTTTCCGACAGGTTCGGATCAGCCCCAGCATTTT. Translating it yields CASSQVFPTGSDQPQHF.

V and J are TRBV15 and TRBJ2-3, with 9 bases that match TRBD2. CDR1 LNHNV and CDR2 YYDKDF come from the germline V gene (reference sequence). CDR3 size: 14 residues. Germline trimming cut 5 bases from V and 3 bases from J; bases unmatched to any gene: 3. The CDR3 sequence: CATSGSGSTDTQYF. The DNA of the CDR3 is TGTGCCACCAGCGGTAGCGGGAGTACAGATACGCAGTATTTT.

The chain combines TRBV6-5 with TRBJ2-4, with D tentatively TRBD1 (5 bases). The CDR3 runs to 13 residues. V was cut by 2 bases and J by 6 bases, with 8 bases left in between. CDR1 is MNHEY and CDR2 is SVGAGI in the germline V gene. Written as DNA, the CDR3 is TGTGCCAGCAGTTACGGACATGGAAACATTCAGTACTTC. Translated, it gives CASSYGHGNIQYF.

This chain joins TRBV5-1 and TRBJ2-2; 11 bases agree with TRBD2. Germline CDR1 is SGHRS and CDR2 is YFSETQ. V was clipped by 4 bases and J by 3 bases; unmatched bases: 2. This CDR3 spans 15 amino acids. The DNA of the CDR3 is TGCGCCAGCAGCATGGGACTAGCGGACACCGGGGAGCTGTTTTTT. It yields the protein CASSMGLADTGELFF.

V is TRBV6-1 and J is TRBJ1-2, with unresolved D. The CDR3 is 12 amino acids. Germline CDR1 and CDR2: MNHNS and SASEGT. Trimming cost V 3 bases and J 2 bases, with 4 bases left between them. CDR3 DNA sequence: TGTGCCAGCAGTGACAGGAACTATGGCTACACCTTC. This translates into CASSDRNYGYTF.

The J gene is TRBJ2-1, the V gene TRBV5-8; 14 bases are shared with TRBD2. The trim removed 5 bases at V and 5 bases at J, leaving 3 bases unmatched. CDR1 is SGHTS, CDR2 YDEGEE, per germline. The CDR3 consists of 15 residues. CDR3 DNA sequence: TGTGCCAGCAGTGGGACTAGCGGGAGCCACAATGAGCAGTTCTTC. It yields the protein CASSGTSGSHNEQFF.

This sequence joins TRBV7-8 and TRBJ1-2, with D possibly matching TRBD1 (6 bases). Trimming cost V 4 bases and J 4 bases, with 13 bases left between them. The CDR3 length is 14 residues. Germline V gene sequence: CDR1 SGHVS, CDR2 FQNEAQ. CDR3 bases: TGTGCCAGCAGCTCCATGGACAGCCCCTATGGCTACACCTTC. It codes for CASSSMDSPYGYTF.

The rearrangement links TRBV27 to TRBJ1-2; D might be TRBD1 (6 bases). The V and J ends lost 3 bases and 4 bases respectively, with 18 bases between them. The CDR3 is made up of 16 amino acids. Per germline, CDR1 MNHEY and CDR2 SMNVEV (reference sequence). CDR3 region: CASSLNRERKIYGYTF. The CDR3 bases are TGTGCCAGCAGTTTGAACAGGGAAAGGAAGATCTATGGCTACACCTTC.

This rearrangement joins TRBV6-5 to TRBJ2-5; 11 nucleotides match TRBD2. The CDR3 covers 15 residues. The germline V gene has CDR1 MNHEY and CDR2 SVGAGI. V dropped 4 bases and J dropped 5; count of bases not matched to a gene: 6. The CDR3 here is CASSSLAGERETQYF. Written as DNA, the CDR3 is TGTGCCAGCAGTTCACTAGCGGGAGAGAGGGAGACCCAGTACTTC.

This clone was recorded a few times. The chain uses TRBV7-9 and TRBJ1-1; no definite D call. This CDR3 contains 12 residues. CDR1 is SEHNR, CDR2 FQNEAQ, per germline (reference sequence). Trimming took 1 base from V and 7 from J, leaving 7 bases between them. CDR3: CASSLVPVEAFF. CDR3 sequence (DNA): TGTGCCAGCAGCTTAGTCCCAGTTGAAGCTTTCTTT.

The chain joins TRBV15 to TRBJ2-4; TRBD2 might be the D (6 bases). CDR1 and CDR2 (germline): LNHNV, YYDKDF (reference sequence). V lost 6 bases, J lost 0 bases, and 9 bases lay in between. The CDR3 covers 14 residues. The CDR3 DNA is TGTGCCACCAGAGTGGGACTAGCCAAAAACATTCAGTACTTC. The encoded protein is CATRVGLAKNIQYF.

The V gene is TRBV5-1, the J gene TRBJ2-3; 7 positions agree with TRBD1. Germline trimming cut 4 bases from V and 5 bases from J; bases unmatched to any gene: 1. This CDR3 region has 12 residues. Germline V gene data show CDR1 as SGHRS and CDR2 as YFSETQ. In DNA form, the CDR3 reads TGCGCCAGCAGCCACAGGGGAGATACGCAGTATTTT. Residues: CASSHRGDTQYF.

The V gene is TRBV6-5, the J gene TRBJ1-4; the match to TRBD1 covers 9 bases. V was clipped by 5 bases and J by 14 bases; unmatched bases: 15. The germline CDR1 and CDR2 sequences are MNHEY and SVGAGI. There are 15 residues in the CDR3. Written as DNA, the CDR3 is TGTGCCAGCAGTGGACTGGGACAGGGCCCTTCGATGCTGTTTTTT. Translated: CASSGLGQGPSMLFF.

This clone showed up just once. The rearrangement links TRBV7-2 to TRBJ2-7; 11 positions match TRBD2. Germline V CDR1 and CDR2: SGHTA, FQGNSA. V gave up 5 bases and J gave up 4 bases; unmatched junction bases: 7. The CDR3 sequence is 15 residues long. CDR3: CASSPLAGGWYEQYV. The CDR3 DNA follows: TGTGCCAGCAGCCCCCTAGCGGGGGGTTGGTACGAGCAGTACGTC.

In its sample, this clone was seen once. The chain uses TRBV10-3 and TRBJ1-1; D might be TRBD1 (5 bases). The CDR3 is made up of 12 amino acids. V lost 6 bases to trimming and J lost 5 bases, with 10 bases between them. Germline CDR1 and CDR2: ENHRY and SYGVKD. CDR3: CAISRVGTEAFF. DNA for the CDR3: TGTGCCATCAGCAGGGTCGGGACTGAAGCTTTCTTT.

The V call is TRBV5-1, the J call TRBJ2-7; 14 nucleotides line up with TRBD2. Trimming took 4 bases from V and 6 from J; bases not matched to a gene: 9. The CDR3 totals 16 residues. The V gene's germline CDR1 is SGHRS and CDR2 YFSETQ. The CDR3 region is CASSRLAGGQDVEQYF. The DNA for the CDR3 is TGCGCCAGCAGCCGACTAGCGGGAGGGCAAGATGTCGAGCAGTACTTC.

The gene calls are TRBV11-2 and TRBJ1-1; D is unresolved. Trimming took off 5 bases at V and 0 bases at J, with 7 bases between the two ends. CDR3 length: 13 residues. Germline assignment: CDR1 SGHAT and CDR2 FQNNGV. CDR3 DNA sequence: TGTGCCAGCAGCAGAGGCCTGAACACTGAAGCTTTCTTT. Its protein product is CASSRGLNTEAFF. The full variable domain, its missing parts supplied by reference TRBV11-2 and TRBJ1-1, is EAGVAQSPRYKIIEKRQSVAFWCNPISGHATLYWYQQILGQGPKLLIQFQNNGVVDDSQLPKDRFSAERLKGVDSTLKIQPAKLEDSAVYLCASSRGLNTEAFFGQGTRLTVV.

The chain joins TRBV13 to TRBJ2-7; 10 nucleotides line up with TRBD1. There are 14 residues in the CDR3. Trimming took 4 bases from V and 2 from J; bases not matched to a gene: 2. The germline CDR1 and CDR2 sequences are PRHDT and FYEKMQ (reference sequence). This CDR3 reads CASSSGTGAYEQYF. As DNA, the CDR3 is TGTGCCAGCAGCTCCGGGACAGGGGCCTACGAGCAGTACTTC.

The chain has TRBV4-2 and TRBJ2-5; a weak D match, TRBD1 (5 bases). The DNA matches TRBJ2-7 better at its end, which makes the J call doubtful. CDR3 length equals 13 residues. The V gene's germline CDR1 is LGHNA and CDR2 YNFKEQ. CDR3 residues: CASSRPGIYEQYF. The CDR3 coding sequence is TGTGCCAGCAGCCGGCCAGGGATCTACGAGCAGTACTTC.

The chain carries TRBV7-9 and TRBJ2-1; 11 bases are a match to TRBD2. Per the germline V gene, CDR1 is SEHNR and CDR2 is FQNEAQ (reference sequence). CDR3 length equals 18 residues. The ends lost 4 bases at V and 7 bases at J; junction bases unmatched: 15. CDR3 sequence (DNA): TGTGCCAGCAGCTCGAACACCAATAGCGGGAGGGCCCGGAATGAGCAGTTCTTC. Translated: CASSSNTNSGRARNEQFF.

The chain recombines TRBV10-3 with TRBJ2-1, with a weak D call TRBD2 (6 bases). The CDR3 has 14 residues. V was clipped by 6 bases and J by 6 bases, with 15 bases between them. The V gene's germline CDR1 is ENHRY and CDR2 SYGVKD. The chain's CDR3 is CAISRGTYGNEQFF. The CDR3 nucleotides are TGTGCCATCAGCCGGGGGACGTACGGCAATGAGCAGTTCTTC.

This clone was counted between two and nine times. The V call is TRBV5-6, the J call TRBJ2-2; 12 nucleotides match TRBD2. The CDR3 extends over 18 amino acids. J gave up 4 bases and V 0 bases, and 7 bases lay outside the gene matches. Germline assignment: CDR1 SGHDT and CDR2 YYEEEE. The CDR3 protein is CASSLELAGGFVTGELFF. CDR3 in DNA: TGTGCCAGCAGCTTGGAACTAGCGGGAGGATTTGTCACCGGGGAGCTGTTTTTT.